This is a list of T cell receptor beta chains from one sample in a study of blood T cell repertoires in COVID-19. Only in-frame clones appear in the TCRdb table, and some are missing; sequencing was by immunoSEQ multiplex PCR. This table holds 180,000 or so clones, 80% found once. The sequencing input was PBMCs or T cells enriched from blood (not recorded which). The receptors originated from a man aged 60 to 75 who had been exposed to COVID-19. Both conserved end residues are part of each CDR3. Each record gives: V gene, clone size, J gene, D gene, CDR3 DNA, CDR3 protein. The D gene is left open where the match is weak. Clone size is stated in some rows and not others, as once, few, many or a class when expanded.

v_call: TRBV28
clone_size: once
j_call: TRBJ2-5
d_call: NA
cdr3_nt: TGTGCCAGCAGTTTACCCGCCGGGAACCAAGAGACCCAGTACTTC
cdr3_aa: CASSLPAGNQETQYF

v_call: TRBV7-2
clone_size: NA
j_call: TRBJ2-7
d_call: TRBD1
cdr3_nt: TGTGCCAGCAGCTCCCGGACAGGGACCTACGAGCAATACTTC
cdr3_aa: CASSSRTGTYEQYF

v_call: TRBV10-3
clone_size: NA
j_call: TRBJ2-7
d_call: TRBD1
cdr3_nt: TGTGCCATCACTCCGGGACAGGGGTCCTACGAGCAGTACTTC
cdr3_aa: CAITPGQGSYEQYF

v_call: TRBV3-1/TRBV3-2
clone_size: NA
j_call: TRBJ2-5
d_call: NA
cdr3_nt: TGTGCCAGCAGCCAAAGGGCAGGGCGGTTTGAGACCCAGTACTTC
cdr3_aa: CASSQRAGRFETQYF

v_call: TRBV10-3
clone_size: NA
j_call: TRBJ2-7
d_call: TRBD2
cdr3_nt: TGTGCCATCAGTGAGAGGTCGGGAGGGCCCTCGAACGAGCAGTACTTC
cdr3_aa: CAISERSGGPSNEQYF

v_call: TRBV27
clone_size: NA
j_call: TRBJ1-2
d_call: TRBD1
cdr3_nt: TGTGCCAGCAGAGCTACAGGGGGCAAGTATGGCTACACCTTC
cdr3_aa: CASRATGGKYGYTF

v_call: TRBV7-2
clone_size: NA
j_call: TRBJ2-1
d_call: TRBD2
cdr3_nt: TGTGCCAGCAGCCTAGCGGGAGGGCGAACCTACAATGAGCAGTTCTTC
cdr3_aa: CASSLAGGRTYNEQFF

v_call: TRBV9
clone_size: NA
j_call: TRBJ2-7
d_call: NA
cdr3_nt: TGTGCCAGCAGCGTTACTACTGACTCCTACGAGCAGTACTTC
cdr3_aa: CASSVTTDSYEQYF

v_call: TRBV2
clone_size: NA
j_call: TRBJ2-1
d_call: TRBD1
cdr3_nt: TGTGCCAGCAGGGGACAGGTGGGCAATGAGCAGTTCTTC
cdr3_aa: CASRGQVGNEQFF

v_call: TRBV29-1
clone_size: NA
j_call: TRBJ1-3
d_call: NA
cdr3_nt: TGCAGCGTTGAGGGCAGGGGTGAAACTGGAAACACCATATATTTT
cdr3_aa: CSVEGRGETGNTIYF

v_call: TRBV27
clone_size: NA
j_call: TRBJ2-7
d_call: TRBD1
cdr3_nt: TGTGCCAGCAGTTTAATACAGGGGGCCTCCTACGAGCAGTACTTC
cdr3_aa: CASSLIQGASYEQYF

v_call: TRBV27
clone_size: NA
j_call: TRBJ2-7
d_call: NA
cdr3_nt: TGTGCCAGCAGTTTTGGGGGGAGCGGCAACGAGCAGTACTTC
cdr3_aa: CASSFGGSGNEQYF

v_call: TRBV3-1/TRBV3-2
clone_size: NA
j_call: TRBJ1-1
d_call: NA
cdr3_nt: TGTGCCAGCAGCCAAGGGGTTATTTGGACTTCCCGGGCTGAAGCTTTCTTT
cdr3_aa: CASSQGVIWTSRAEAFF

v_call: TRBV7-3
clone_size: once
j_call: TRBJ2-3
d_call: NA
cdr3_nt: TGTGCCAGCAGCTTAACGCACAGTCGAGATACGCAGTATTTT
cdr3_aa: CASSLTHSRDTQYF

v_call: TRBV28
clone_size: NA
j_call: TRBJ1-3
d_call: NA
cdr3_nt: TGTGCCAGCAGCCTCCCCACAGGGACTGGAAACACCATATATTTT
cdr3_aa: CASSLPTGTGNTIYF

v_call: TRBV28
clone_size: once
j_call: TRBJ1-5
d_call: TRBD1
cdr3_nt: TGTGCCAGCACTCCTACAAGGACAGGGAACAATCAGCCCCAGCATTTT
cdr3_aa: CASTPTRTGNNQPQHF

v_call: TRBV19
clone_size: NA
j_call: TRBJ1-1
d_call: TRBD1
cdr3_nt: TGTGCCAGTAGTATATTCAGGGGCAGGGGGCCGGTGAACACTGAAGCTTTCTTT
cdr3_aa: CASSIFRGRGPVNTEAFF

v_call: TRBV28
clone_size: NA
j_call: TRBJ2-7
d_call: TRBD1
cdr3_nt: TGTGCCAGCAGTTTAGCCGTGACAGGGCCAAATTTC
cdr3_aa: CASSLAVTGPNF

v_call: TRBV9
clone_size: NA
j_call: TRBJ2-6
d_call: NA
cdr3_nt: TGTGCCAGCAGCCCCCTAGGGCGGGACTCTGGGGCCAACGTCCTGACTTTC
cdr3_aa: CASSPLGRDSGANVLTF

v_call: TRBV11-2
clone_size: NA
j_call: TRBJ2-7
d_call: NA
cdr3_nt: TGTGCCAGCAGCTTAATGAGGGCCTACGAGCAGTACTTC
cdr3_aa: CASSLMRAYEQYF

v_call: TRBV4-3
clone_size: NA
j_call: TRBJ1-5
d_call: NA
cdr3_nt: TGCGCCAGCAGCCAAAGGGGCAGTCAGCCCCAGCATTTT
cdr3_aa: CASSQRGSQPQHF

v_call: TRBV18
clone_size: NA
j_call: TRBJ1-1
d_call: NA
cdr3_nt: TGTGCCAGCACCCCAGGGATCTGGGACACTGAAGCTTTCTTT
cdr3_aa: CASTPGIWDTEAFF

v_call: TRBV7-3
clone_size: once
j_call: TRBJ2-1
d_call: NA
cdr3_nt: TGTGCCAGCAGCTCGCCGGCGGCTAGAATGAATGAGCAGTTCTTC
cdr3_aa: CASSSPAARMNEQFF

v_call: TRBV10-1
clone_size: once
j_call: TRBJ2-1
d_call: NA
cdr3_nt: TGCGCCAGCAGTGAGTCGGACCCCGGGGACTACAATGAGCAGTTCTTC
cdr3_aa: CASSESDPGDYNEQFF

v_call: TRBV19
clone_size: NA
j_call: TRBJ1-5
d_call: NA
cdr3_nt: TGTGCCAGTCGGTCTAGCAATCAGCCCCAGCATTTT
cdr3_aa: CASRSSNQPQHF

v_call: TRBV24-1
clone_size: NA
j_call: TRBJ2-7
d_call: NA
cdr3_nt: TGTGCCACCAGTGCAGGGTACGAGCAGTACTTC
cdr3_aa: CATSAGYEQYF

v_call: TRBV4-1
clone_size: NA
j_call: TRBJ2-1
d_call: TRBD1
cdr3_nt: TGCGCCAGCAGCCAAGTAGGCAGGGGGCAGGAGCAGTTCTTC
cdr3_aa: CASSQVGRGQEQFF

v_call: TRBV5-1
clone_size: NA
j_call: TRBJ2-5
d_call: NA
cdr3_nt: TGCGCCAGCAGCGTTTCGGGACAAGAGACCCAGTACTTC
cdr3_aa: CASSVSGQETQYF

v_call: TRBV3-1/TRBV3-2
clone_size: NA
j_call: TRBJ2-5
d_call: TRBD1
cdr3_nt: TGTGCCAGCAGCCAAGGGACAGGGAGCGAGACCCAGTACTTC
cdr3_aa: CASSQGTGSETQYF

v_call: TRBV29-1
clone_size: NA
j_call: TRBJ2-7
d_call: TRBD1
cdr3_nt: TGCAGCGTCGTAGGACAGGGGGTCGGGCAGTACTTC
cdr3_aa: CSVVGQGVGQYF

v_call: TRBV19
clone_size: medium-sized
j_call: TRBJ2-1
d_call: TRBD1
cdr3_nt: TGTGCCAGTACCCTGGACAGGTACTCCTACAATGAGCAGTTCTTC
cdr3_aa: CASTLDRYSYNEQFF

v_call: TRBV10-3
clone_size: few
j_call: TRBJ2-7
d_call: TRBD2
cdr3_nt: TGTGCCGCCGCCGGGACTAGCGGGACCCGAAGGCACGAGCAGTACTTC
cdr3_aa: CAAAGTSGTRRHEQYF

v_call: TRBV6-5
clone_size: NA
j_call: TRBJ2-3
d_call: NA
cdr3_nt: TGTGCCAGCACCGCGTCTAGCCCAGATACGCAGTATTTT
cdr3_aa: CASTASSPDTQYF